A single sample is the source of the 11 T cell receptor beta chains below, sequenced in a study of cytomegalovirus exposure and HLA in healthy donors (TCRdb year 2017). Library method: the immunoSEQ multiplex PCR assay. For the multiplex PCR, a mixture combining 60 forward primers for TCR Vbeta segments and 13 reverse primers for TCR Jbeta segments was used. TCRdb mirrors the immuneACCESS table, restricted to in-frame sequences. Some clones are absent from its copies; in checked studies, under half trace to an unresolved V gene, and the reason for the others is unknown. The sample table lists around 200,000 clones, around 86% of them with a count of one. The top ten clones comprise about a tenth of the sample. The material sequenced was PBMCs. These receptors all come from a woman aged 45-59 years in good health and CMV-seropositive.

This chain joins TRBV5-1 and TRBJ2-2; the D gene is possibly TRBD1 (6 bases). This CDR3 is built from 15 residues. With 3 bases removed from V and 7 bases from J, the gap between germline ends came to 16 bases. Germline lookup yields CDR1 SGHRS and CDR2 YFSETQ. In nucleotides, the CDR3 is TGCGCCAGCAGCTACAGGGAACAGCCGGGCGGGGAGCTGTTTTTT. Protein sequence: CASSYREQPGGELFF.

This clone showed up just a few times. The gene calls are TRBV9 and TRBJ1-5, with a possible D match to TRBD1 (6 bases). Deletions cut 2 bases from V and 1 base from J, with 7 bases between. This CDR3 is 14 amino acids long. The germline V gene has CDR1 SGDLS and CDR2 YYNGEE. The CDR3: CASSVGQSNQPQHF. Written as DNA, the CDR3 is TGTGCCAGCAGCGTCGGACAGAGCAATCAGCCCCAGCATTTT. The whole variable domain, filled in from reference TRBV9 and TRBJ1-5, reads DSGVTQTPKHLITATGQRVTLRCSPRSGDLSVYWYQQSLDQGLQFLIQYYNGEERAKGNILERFSAQQFPDLHSELNLSSLELGDSALYFCASSVGQSNQPQHFGDGTRLSIL.

The rearrangement uses TRBV11-2 and TRBJ1-2, with D maybe TRBD1 (5 bases). Germline CDR1 reads SGHAT; CDR2 reads FQNNGV. The V and J ends lost 2 bases and 2 bases respectively, with 12 bases between them. This CDR3 is built from 15 residues. The CDR3 region is CASSLTAGMNYGYTF. The CDR3 DNA reads TGTGCCAGCAGCTTAACTGCAGGGATGAACTATGGCTACACCTTC. Together with reference TRBV11-2 and TRBJ1-2, the CDR3 gives the full variable domain: EAGVAQSPRYKIIEKRQSVAFWCNPISGHATLYWYQQILGQGPKLLIQFQNNGVVDDSQLPKDRFSAERLKGVDSTLKIQPAKLEDSAVYLCASSLTAGMNYGYTFGSGTRLTVV.

This clone was picked up a small number of times. The chain has TRBV7-3 and TRBJ1-1; D unresolved. The CDR3 extends over 13 amino acids. CDR1 and CDR2 (germline): SGHTA, FQGTGA. V lost 2 bases and J 1 base, leaving 5 bases between the germline ends. DNA of the CDR3: TGTGCCAGCAGCTTAGACAAGAACACTGAAGCTTTCTTT. It yields the protein CASSLDKNTEAFF.

The chain recombines TRBV2 with TRBJ2-1; TRBD2 agrees at 9 bases. CDR3 length: 17 residues. V trimming: 7 bases; J trimming: 2 bases; junction bases outside the gene matches: 12. CDR1 and CDR2 (germline): SNHLY, FYNNEI. In DNA form, the CDR3 reads TGTGCCAGCATTCTTCTCCGCGGGGGGGAAGCCTACAATGAGCAGTTCTTC. Amino acid sequence: CASILLRGGEAYNEQFF. Filled out from reference TRBV2 and TRBJ2-1, the complete variable domain reads EPEVTQTPSHQVTQMGQEVILRCVPISNHLYFYWYRQILGQKVEFLVSFYNNEISEKSEIFDDQFSVERPDGSNFTLKIRSTKLEDSAMYFCASILLRGGEAYNEQFFGPGTRLTVL.

The V gene is TRBV4-3, the J gene TRBJ2-3; 11 positions match TRBD2. The germline CDR1 and CDR2 sequences are LGHNA and YSLEER. The ends lost 3 bases at V and 0 bases at J; junction bases unmatched: 2. This CDR3 comprises 16 residues. CDR3 nucleotides: TGCGCCAGCAGCCAGTGGACTAGCGGGAGCACAGATACGCAGTATTTT. Amino acids: CASSQWTSGSTDTQYF.

The V gene is TRBV11-2, the J gene TRBJ1-1; D not certain. The CDR3 covers 13 residues. V lost 1 base, J lost 4 bases, and 7 bases lay in between. Germline CDR1 reads SGHAT; CDR2 reads FQNNGV. Here the CDR3 reads CASSLAQVTEAFF. CDR3 DNA sequence: TGTGCCAGCAGCTTAGCCCAGGTCACTGAAGCTTTCTTT.

This chain links TRBV5-1 with TRBJ2-1; 8 nucleotides match TRBD2. From germline, CDR1 is SGHRS and CDR2 YFSETQ. CDR3 size: 16 residues. The junction had 5 bases not matched to a gene; V was cut back by 0 bases and J by 3 bases. The CDR3 loop reads CASSLGAGALYNEQFF. The DNA of the CDR3 is TGCGCCAGCAGCTTGGGAGCGGGGGCCCTCTACAATGAGCAGTTCTTC. The variable domain in full, completed from reference TRBV5-1 and TRBJ2-1, reads KAGVTQTPRYLIKTRGQQVTLSCSPISGHRSVSWYQQTPGQGLQFLFEYFSETQRNKGNFPGRFSGRQFSNSRSEMNVSTLELGDSALYLCASSLGAGALYNEQFFGPGTRLTVL.

The chain uses TRBV6-6 and TRBJ1-1; weak D call: TRBD1 (6 bases). Per germline, CDR1 MNHNY and CDR2 SVGAGI (reference sequence). The CDR3 is 15 amino acids. Trimming shortened V by 5 bases and J by 0 bases, and 13 bases separated the two germline ends. The chain's CDR3 is CASSGQISMNTEAFF. CDR3 DNA: TGTGCCAGCAGTGGACAGATCTCTATGAACACTGAAGCTTTCTTT.

The chain uses TRBV14 and TRBJ1-2; TRBD1 is a possible D gene (5 bases). The CDR3 spans 16 residues. Trimming shortened V by 4 bases and J by 4 bases, and 19 bases separated the two germline ends. CDR1 SGHDN and CDR2 FVKESK come from the germline V gene. The CDR3 spells CASSRERRTGPYGYTF. CDR3 DNA: TGTGCCAGCAGCCGCGAAAGGCGAACAGGACCCTATGGCTACACCTTC.

The chain employs TRBV5-5 and TRBJ1-3; D remains ambiguous. The CDR3 runs 14 residues. Germline V gives CDR1 SGHKS, CDR2 YYEKEE (reference sequence). V was trimmed by 4 bases and J by 0 bases, leaving 8 bases between them. The CDR3 sequence is CASSPSFSGNTIYF. CDR3 coding DNA: TGTGCCAGCAGCCCTTCGTTCTCTGGAAACACCATATATTTT.